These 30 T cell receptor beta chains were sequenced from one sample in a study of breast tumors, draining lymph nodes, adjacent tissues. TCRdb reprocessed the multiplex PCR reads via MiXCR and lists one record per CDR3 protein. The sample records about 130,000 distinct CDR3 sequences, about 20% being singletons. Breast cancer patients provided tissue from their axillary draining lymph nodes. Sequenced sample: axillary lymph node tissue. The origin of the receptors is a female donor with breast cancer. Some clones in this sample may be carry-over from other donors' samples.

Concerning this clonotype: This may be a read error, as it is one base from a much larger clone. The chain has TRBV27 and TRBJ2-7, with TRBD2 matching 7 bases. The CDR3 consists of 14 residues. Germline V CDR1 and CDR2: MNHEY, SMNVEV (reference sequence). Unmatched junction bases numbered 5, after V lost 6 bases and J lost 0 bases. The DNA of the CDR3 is TGTGCCAGCAGGGCTGGCGGGAGCTCCTACGAGCAGTACTTC. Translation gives CASRAGGSSYEQYF.

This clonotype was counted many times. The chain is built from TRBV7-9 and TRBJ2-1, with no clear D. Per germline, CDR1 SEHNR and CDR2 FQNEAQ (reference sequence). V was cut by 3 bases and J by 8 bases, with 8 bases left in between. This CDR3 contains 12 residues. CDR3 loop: CASSFTAYEQFF. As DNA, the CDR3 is TGTGCCAGCAGCTTTACAGCTTATGAGCAGTTCTTC.

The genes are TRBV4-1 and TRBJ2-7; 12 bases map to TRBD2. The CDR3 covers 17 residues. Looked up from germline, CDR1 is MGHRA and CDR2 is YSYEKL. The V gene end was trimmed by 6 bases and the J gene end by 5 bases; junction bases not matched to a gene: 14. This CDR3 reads CASRKASTSGGSDEQYF. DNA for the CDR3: TGCGCCAGCAGAAAAGCATCGACTAGCGGGGGTTCCGACGAGCAGTACTTC.

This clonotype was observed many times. The CDR3 loop is CASSSPTGEQYF. The CDR3 DNA reads as TGTGCCAGCAGCAGCCCGACGGGGGAGCAGTACTTC. This sequence joins TRBV7-8 and TRBJ2-7, with a tentative D call TRBD2 (5 bases). The CDR3 has 12 residues. V was clipped by 5 bases and J by 7 bases, with 12 bases between them. Germline lookup yields CDR1 SGHVS and CDR2 FQNEAQ.

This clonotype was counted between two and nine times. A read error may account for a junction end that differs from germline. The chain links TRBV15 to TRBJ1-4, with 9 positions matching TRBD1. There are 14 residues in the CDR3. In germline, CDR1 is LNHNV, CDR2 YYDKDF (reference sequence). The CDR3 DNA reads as TGTACCACCAGCCGGGGACAGGGAGGGGAAAAACTGTTTTTT. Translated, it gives CTTSRGQGGEKLFF.

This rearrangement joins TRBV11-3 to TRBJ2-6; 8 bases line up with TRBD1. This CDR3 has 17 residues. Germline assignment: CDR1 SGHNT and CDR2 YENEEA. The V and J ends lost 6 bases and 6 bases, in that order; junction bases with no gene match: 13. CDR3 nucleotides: TGTGCCAGCAGTCCAGGACAGGGTTCGTATGAGGCCAACGTCCTGACTTTC. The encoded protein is CASSPGQGSYEANVLTF.

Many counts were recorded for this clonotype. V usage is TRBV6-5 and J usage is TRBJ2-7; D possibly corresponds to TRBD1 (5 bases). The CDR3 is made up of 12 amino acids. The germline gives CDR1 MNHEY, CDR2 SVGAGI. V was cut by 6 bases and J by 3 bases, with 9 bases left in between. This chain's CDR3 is CASRKDNYEQYF. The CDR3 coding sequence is TGTGCCAGCAGAAAGGACAACTACGAGCAGTACTTC.

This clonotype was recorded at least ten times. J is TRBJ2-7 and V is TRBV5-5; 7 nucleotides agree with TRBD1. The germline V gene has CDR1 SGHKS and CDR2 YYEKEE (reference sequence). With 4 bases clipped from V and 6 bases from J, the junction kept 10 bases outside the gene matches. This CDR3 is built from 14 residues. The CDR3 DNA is TGTGCCAGCAGCCCCGGGACAGCGGCCTCCGAGCAGTACTTC. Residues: CASSPGTAASEQYF.

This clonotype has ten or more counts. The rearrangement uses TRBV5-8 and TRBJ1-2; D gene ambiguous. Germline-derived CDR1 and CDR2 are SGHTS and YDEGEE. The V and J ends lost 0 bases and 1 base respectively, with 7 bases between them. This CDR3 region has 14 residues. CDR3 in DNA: TGTGCCAGCAGCTTGGCCCGAAGTAACTATGGCTACACCTTC. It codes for CASSLARSNYGYTF.

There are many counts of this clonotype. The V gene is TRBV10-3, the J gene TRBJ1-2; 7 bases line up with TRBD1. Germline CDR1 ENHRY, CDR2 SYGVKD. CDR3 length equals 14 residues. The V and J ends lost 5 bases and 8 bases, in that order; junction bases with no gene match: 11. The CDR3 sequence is CAISPQTGSWGYTF. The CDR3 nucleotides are TGTGCCATCAGTCCCCAGACAGGGTCGTGGGGCTACACCTTC.

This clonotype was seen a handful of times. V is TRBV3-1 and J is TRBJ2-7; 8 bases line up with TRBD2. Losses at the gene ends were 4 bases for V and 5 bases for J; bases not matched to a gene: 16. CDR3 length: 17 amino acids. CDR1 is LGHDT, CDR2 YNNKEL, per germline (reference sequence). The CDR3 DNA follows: TGTGCCAGCAGCCGAGAAACCGGGACTAGGCCCGGGGACGAGCAGTACTTC. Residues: CASSRETGTRPGDEQYF.

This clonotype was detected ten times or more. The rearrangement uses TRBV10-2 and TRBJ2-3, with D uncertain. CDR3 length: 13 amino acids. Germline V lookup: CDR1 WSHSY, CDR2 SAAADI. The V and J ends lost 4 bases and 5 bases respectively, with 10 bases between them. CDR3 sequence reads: CASSGLRGDTQYF. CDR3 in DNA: TGCGCCAGCAGTGGTCTCAGAGGAGATACGCAGTATTTT.

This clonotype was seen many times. The CDR3 coding sequence is TGTGCCAGCAGCCGACAGGGTGAGGACTATGGCTACACCTTC. The encoded protein is CASSRQGEDYGYTF. This chain connects TRBV27 to TRBJ1-2; TRBD1 matches 7 bases. The trim removed 6 bases at V and 3 bases at J, leaving 7 bases unmatched. This CDR3 has 14 amino acids. Germline V gene data show CDR1 as MNHEY and CDR2 as SMNVEV (reference sequence).

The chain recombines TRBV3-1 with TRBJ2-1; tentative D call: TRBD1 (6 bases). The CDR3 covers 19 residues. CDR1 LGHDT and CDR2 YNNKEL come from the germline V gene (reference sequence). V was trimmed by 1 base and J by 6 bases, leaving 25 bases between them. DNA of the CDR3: TGTGCCAGCAGCCAAGGAGGTGCTTGGGGGCCCGGCCCCTTCAATGAGCAGTTCTTC. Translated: CASSQGGAWGPGPFNEQFF.

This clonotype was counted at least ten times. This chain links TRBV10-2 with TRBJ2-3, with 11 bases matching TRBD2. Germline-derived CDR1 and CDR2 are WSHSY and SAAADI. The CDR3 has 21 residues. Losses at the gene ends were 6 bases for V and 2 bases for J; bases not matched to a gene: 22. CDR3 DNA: TGCGCCAGCAGGGAACTAAGGGGTCTAGCGGGAGGTTTATACGCCACAGATACGCAGTATTTT. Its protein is CASRELRGLAGGLYATDTQYF.

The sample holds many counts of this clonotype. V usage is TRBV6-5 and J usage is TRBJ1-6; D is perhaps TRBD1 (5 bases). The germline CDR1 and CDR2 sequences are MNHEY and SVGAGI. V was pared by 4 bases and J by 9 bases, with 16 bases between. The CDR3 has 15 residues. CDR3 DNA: TGTGCCAGCAGTTTTAGGGGACGTCGAAGTTCACCCCTCCACTTT. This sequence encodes CASSFRGRRSSPLHF.

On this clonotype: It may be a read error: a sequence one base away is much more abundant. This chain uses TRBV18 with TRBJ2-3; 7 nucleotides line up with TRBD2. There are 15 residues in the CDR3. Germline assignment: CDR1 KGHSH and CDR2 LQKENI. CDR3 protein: CASSPQAGSTDTRYF. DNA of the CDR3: TGTGCCAGCTCACCCCAAGCGGGAAGCACAGATACGCGGTATTTT. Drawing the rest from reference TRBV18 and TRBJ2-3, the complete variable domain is NAGVMQNPRHLVRRRGQEARLRCSPMKGHSHVYWYRQLPEEGLKFMVYLQKENIIDESGMPKERFSAEFPKEGPSILRIQQVVRGDSAAYFCASSPQAGSTDTRYFGPGTRLTVL.

The CDR3 DNA reads TGTGCCTGCGCGGAAGGAGGGATCATGAACACTGAAGCTTTCTTT. Residues: CACAEGGIMNTEAFF. The J gene is TRBJ1-1, the V gene TRBV30; D not resolved. Germline CDR1 is GTSNPN and CDR2 is SVGIG (reference sequence). V shed 6 bases and J shed 0 bases, with 17 bases lying between them. The CDR3 contains 15 residues.

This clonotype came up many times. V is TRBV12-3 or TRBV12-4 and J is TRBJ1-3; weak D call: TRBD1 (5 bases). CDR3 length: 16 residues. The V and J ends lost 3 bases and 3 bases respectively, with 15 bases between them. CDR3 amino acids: CASSFLRQLNGNTIYF. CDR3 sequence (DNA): TGTGCCAGCAGTTTTCTTCGACAGCTCAATGGAAACACCATATATTTT.

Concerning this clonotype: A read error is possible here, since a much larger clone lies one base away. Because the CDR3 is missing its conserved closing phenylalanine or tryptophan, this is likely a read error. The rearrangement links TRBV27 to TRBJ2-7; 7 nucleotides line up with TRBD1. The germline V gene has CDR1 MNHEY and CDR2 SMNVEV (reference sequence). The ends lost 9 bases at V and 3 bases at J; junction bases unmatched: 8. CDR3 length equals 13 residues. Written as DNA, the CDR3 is TGTGCCAGTCCACAGGGGAAATTCTACGAGCAGTACCTC. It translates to CASPQGKFYEQYL.

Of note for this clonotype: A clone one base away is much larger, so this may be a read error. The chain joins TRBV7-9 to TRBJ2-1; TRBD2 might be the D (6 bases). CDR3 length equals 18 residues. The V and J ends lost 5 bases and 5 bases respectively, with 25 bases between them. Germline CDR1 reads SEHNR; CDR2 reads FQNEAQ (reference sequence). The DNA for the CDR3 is TGTGCCAGCAGCCTCACTGCCGGGACTGGCGGTTCTAACAATGAGCAGTTCTTC. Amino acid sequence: CASSLTAGTGGSNNEQFF.

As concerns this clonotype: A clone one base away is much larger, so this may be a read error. The CDR3 here is CASNLARINNEQFF. The CDR3 bases are TGTGCCAGCAACTTAGCGCGGATTAACAATGAGCAGTTCTTC. The V and J genes are TRBV7-2 and TRBJ2-1; tentatively, D is TRBD2 (5 bases). Germline lookup yields CDR1 SGHTA and CDR2 FQGNSA. This CDR3 comprises 14 residues.

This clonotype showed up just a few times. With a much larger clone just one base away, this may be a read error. CDR3 amino acids: CASNRGTDNSPLHF. The CDR3 bases are TGTGCCAGCAACCGCGGGACAGATAATTCACCCCTCCACTTT. This chain connects TRBV6-6 to TRBJ1-6, with 7 bases matching TRBD1. V was pared by 7 bases and J by 5 bases, with 5 bases of the junction left unmatched. CDR1 is MNHNY, CDR2 SVGAGI, per germline (reference sequence). The CDR3 totals 14 residues.

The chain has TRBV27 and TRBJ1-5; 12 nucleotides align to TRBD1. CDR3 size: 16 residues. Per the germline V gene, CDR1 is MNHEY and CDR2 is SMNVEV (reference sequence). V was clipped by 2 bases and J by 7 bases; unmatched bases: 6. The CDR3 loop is CASSLMPGQGAQPQHF. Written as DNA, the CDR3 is TGTGCCAGCAGTTTAATGCCGGGACAGGGGGCACAGCCCCAGCATTTT.

CDR3 sequence: CSVGYLAVHEQYF. For the CDR3, the DNA is TGCAGCGTTGGCTACCTAGCGGTACACGAGCAGTACTTC. The gene calls are TRBV29-1 and TRBJ2-7, with 7 bases lining up with TRBD2. The germline gives CDR1 SQVTM, CDR2 ANQGSEA. The junction had 8 bases not matched to a gene; V was cut back by 4 bases and J by 5 bases. CDR3 length: 13 amino acids.

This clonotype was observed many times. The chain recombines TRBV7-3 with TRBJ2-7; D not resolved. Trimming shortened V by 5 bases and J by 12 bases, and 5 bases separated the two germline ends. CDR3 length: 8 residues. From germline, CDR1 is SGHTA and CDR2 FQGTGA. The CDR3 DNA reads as TGTGCCAGCAGCCAGCCGTACTTC. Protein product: CASSQPYF.

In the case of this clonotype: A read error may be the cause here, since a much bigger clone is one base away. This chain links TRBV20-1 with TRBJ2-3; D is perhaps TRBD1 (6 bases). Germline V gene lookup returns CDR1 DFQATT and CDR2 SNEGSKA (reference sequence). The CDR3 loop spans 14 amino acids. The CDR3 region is CSAPARGYTDTRYF. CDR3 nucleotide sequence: TGCAGTGCCCCCGCCAGGGGCTACACAGATACGCGGTATTTT.

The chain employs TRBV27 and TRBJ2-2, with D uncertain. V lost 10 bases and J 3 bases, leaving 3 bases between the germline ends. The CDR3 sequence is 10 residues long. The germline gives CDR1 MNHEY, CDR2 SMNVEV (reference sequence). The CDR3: CATYTGELFF. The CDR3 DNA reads TGTGCCACCTACACCGGGGAGCTGTTTTTT.

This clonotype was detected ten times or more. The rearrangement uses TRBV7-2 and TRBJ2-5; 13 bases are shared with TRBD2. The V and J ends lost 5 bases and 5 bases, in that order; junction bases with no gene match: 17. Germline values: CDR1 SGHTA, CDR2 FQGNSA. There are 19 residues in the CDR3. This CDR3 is CASSLTPGLAGLRWETQYF. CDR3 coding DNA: TGTGCCAGCAGCCTTACCCCGGGACTAGCGGGACTGAGGTGGGAGACCCAGTACTTC. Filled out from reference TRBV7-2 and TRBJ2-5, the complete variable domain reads GAGVSQSPSNKVTEKGKDVELRCDPISGHTALYWYRQSLGQGLEFLIYFQGNSAPDKSGLPSDRFSAERTGGSVSTLTIQRTQQEDSAVYLCASSLTPGLAGLRWETQYFGPGTRLLVL.

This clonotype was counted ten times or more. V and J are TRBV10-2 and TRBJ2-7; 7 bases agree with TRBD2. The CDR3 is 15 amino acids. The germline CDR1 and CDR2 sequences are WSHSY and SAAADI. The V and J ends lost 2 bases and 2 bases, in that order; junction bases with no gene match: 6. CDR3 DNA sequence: TGCGCCAGCAGTGAGAGGAGCGGGAAACCCTACGAGCAGTACTTC. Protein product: CASSERSGKPYEQYF.